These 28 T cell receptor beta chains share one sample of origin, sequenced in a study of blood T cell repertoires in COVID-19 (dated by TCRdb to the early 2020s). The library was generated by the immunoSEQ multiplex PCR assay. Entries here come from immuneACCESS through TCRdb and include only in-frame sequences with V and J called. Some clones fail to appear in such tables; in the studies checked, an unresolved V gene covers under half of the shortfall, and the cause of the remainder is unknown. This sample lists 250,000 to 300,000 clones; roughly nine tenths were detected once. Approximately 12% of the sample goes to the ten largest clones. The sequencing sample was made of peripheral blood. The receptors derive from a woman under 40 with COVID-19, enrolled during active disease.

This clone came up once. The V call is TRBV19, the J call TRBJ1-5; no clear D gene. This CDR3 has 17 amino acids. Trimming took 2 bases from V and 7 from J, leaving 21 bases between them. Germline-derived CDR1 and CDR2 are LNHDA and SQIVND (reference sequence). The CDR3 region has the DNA TGTGCCAGTAGTATACCCGTAGATCGATGGGAGGAACAGCCCCAGCATTTT. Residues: CASSIPVDRWEEQPQHF.

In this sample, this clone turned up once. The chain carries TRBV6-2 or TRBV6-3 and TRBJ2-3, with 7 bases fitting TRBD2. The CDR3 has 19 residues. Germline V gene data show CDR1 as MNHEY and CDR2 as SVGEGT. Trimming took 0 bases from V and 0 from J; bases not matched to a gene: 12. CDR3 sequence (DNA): TGTGCCAGCAGTTACTCAGGCACTAGCGTACTCTCTAGCACAGATACGCAGTATTTT. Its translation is CASSYSGTSVLSSTDTQYF.

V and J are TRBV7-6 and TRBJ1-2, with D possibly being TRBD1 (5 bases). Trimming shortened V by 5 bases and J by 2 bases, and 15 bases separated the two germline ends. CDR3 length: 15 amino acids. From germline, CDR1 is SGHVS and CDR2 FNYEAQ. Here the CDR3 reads CASSPPGGRNYGYTF. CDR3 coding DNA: TGTGCCAGCAGCCCACCGGGGGGTAGAAACTATGGCTACACCTTC.

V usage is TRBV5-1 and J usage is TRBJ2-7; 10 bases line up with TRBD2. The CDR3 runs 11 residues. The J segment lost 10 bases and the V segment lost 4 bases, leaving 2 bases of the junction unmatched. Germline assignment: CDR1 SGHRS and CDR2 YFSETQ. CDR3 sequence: CASSSGGAQYF. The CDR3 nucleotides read TGCGCCAGCAGCAGCGGGGGGGCTCAGTACTTC.

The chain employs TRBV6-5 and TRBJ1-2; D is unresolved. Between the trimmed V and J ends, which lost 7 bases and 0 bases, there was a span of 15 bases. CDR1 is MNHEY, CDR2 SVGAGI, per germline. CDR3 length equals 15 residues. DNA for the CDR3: TGTGCCAGCACCTTCTCTGGCGGCTCTAACTATGGCTACACCTTC. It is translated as CASTFSGGSNYGYTF.

The CDR3 nucleotides read TGTGCCAGCAGCTCCTACGTATTGGGCACAGATACGCAGTATTTT. Amino acid sequence: CASSSYVLGTDTQYF. V and J are TRBV5-6 and TRBJ2-3; D gene unclear. In germline, CDR1 is SGHDT, CDR2 YYEEEE. CDR3 length: 15 residues. The ends were cut back, 3 bases at V and 1 base at J, with 12 bases in the middle. Based on the CDR3 plus reference TRBV5-6 and TRBJ2-3, the full variable domain is DAGVTQSPTHLIKTRGQQVTLRCSPKSGHDTVSWYQQALGQGPQFIFQYYEEEERQRGNFPDRFSGHQFPNYSSELNVNALLLGDSALYLCASSSYVLGTDTQYFGPGTRLTVL.

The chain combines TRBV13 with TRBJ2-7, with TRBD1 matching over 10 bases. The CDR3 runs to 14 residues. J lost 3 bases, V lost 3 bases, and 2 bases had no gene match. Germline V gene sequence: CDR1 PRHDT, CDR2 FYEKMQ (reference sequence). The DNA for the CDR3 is TGTGCCAGCAGCTTTGGGACAGGGGACTACGAGCAGTACTTC. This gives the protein CASSFGTGDYEQYF.

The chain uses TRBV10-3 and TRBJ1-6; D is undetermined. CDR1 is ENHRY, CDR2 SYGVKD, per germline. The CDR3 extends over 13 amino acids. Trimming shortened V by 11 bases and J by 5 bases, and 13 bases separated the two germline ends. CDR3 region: CAHKRVDNSPLHF. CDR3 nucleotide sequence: TGTGCCCACAAGCGGGTGGATAATTCACCCCTCCACTTT.

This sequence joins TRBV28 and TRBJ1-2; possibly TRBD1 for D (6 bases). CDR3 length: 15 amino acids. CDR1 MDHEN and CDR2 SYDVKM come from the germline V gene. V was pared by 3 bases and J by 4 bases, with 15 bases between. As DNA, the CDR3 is TGTGCCAGCAGTTTTGAGGGGGTCCAGGGCTATGGCTACACCTTC. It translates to CASSFEGVQGYGYTF.

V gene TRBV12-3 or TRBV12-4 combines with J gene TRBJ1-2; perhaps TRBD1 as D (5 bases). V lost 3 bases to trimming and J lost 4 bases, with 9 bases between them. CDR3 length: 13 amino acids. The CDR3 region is CASSFPTGYGYTF. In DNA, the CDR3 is TGTGCCAGCAGTTTTCCTACAGGCTATGGCTACACCTTC.

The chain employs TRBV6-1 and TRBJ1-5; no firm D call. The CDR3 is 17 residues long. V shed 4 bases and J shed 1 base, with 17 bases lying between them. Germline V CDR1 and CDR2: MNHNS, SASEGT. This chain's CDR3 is CASSVRHENLSNQPQHF. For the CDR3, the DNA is TGTGCCAGCAGTGTAAGACACGAGAACCTAAGCAATCAGCCCCAGCATTTT.

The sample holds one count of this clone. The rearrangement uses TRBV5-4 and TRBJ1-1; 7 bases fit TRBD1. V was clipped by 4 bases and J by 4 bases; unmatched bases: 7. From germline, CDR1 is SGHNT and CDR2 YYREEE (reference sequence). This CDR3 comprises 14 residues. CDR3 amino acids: CASSAPGGSTEAFF. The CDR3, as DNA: TGTGCCAGCAGCGCTCCAGGGGGGAGCACTGAAGCTTTCTTT.

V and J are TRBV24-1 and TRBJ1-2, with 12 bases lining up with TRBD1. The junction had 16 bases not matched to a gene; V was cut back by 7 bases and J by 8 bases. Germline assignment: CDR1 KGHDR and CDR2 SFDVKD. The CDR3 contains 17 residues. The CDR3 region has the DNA TGTGCCACCAGGGGATCTACCGGGACAGGGGGCTTTGGAGGCTACACCTTC. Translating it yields CATRGSTGTGGFGGYTF.

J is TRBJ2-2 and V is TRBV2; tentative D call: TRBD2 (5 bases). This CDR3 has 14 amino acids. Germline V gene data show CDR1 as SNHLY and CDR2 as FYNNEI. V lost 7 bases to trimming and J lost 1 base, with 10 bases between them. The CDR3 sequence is CASTKEGNTGELFF. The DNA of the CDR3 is TGTGCCAGCACCAAAGAGGGGAACACCGGGGAGCTGTTTTTT.

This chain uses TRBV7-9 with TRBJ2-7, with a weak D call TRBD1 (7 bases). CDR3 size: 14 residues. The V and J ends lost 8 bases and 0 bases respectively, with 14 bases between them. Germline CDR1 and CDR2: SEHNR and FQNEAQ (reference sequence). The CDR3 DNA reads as TGTGCCAGCCGGCAGGGGGGTAACTCCTACGAGCAGTACTTC. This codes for CASRQGGNSYEQYF.

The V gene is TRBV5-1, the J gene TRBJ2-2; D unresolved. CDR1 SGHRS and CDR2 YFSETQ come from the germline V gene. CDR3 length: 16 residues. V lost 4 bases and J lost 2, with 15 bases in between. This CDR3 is CASSLGPPGNTGELFF. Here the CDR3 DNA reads TGCGCCAGCAGCCTTGGCCCTCCAGGAAACACCGGGGAGCTGTTTTTT. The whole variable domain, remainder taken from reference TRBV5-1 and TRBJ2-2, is KAGVTQTPRYLIKTRGQQVTLSCSPISGHRSVSWYQQTPGQGLQFLFEYFSETQRNKGNFPGRFSGRQFSNSRSEMNVSTLELGDSALYLCASSLGPPGNTGELFFGEGSRLTVL.

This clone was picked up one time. The CDR3 DNA reads as TGTGCCAGCAGCTCAGAGCGGGGGGCATTATACGAGCAGTACTTC. Translated, it gives CASSSERGALYEQYF. The rearrangement joins TRBV5-4 to TRBJ2-7, with 9 nucleotides matching TRBD2. The CDR3 contains 15 residues. V trimming: 3 bases; J trimming: 4 bases; junction bases outside the gene matches: 8. From germline, CDR1 is SGHNT and CDR2 YYREEE (reference sequence).

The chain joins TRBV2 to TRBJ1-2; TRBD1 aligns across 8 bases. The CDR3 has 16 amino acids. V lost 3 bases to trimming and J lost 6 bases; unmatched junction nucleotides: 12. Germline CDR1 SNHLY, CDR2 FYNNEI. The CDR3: CASSDIPGAGQDGYTF. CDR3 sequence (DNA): TGTGCCAGCAGTGATATCCCCGGTGCGGGACAGGATGGCTACACCTTC.

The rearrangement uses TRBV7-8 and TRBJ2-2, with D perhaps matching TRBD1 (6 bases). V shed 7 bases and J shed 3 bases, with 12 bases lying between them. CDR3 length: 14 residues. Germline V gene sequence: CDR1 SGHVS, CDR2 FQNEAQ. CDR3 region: CASTRDTHTGELFF. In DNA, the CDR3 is TGTGCCAGCACCCGGGACACACACACCGGGGAGCTGTTTTTT.

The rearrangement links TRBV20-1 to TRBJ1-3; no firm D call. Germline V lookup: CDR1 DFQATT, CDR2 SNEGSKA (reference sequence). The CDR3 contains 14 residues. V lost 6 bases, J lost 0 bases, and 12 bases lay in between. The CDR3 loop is CSASGSLSGNTIYF. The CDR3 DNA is TGCAGTGCCAGTGGCAGTCTCTCTGGAAACACCATATATTTT.

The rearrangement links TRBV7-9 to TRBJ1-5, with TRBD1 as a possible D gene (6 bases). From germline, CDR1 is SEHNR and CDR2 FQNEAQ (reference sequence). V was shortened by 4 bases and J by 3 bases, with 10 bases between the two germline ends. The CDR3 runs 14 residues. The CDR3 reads CASSSTGHNQPQHF. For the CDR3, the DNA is TGTGCCAGCAGCTCCACAGGGCACAATCAGCCCCAGCATTTT. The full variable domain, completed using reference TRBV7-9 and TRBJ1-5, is DTGVSQNPRHKITKRGQNVTFRCDPISEHNRLYWYRQTLGQGPEFLTYFQNEAQLEKSRLLSDRFSAERPKGSFSTLEIQRTEQGDSAMYLCASSSTGHNQPQHFGDGTRLSIL.

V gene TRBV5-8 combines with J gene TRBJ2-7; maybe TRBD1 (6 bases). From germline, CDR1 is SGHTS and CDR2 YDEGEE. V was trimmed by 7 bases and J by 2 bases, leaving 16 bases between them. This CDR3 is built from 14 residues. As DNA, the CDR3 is TGTGCCAGCGTTTACCGGGACATAGCCTACGAGCAGTACTTC. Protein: CASVYRDIAYEQYF.

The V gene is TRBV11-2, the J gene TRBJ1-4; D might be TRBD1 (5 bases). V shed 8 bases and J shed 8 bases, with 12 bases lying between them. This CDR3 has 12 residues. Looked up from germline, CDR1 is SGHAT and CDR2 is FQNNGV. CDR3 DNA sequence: TGTGCCAGCGCACGGGGGTCAGAAAAACTGTTTTTT. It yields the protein CASARGSEKLFF.

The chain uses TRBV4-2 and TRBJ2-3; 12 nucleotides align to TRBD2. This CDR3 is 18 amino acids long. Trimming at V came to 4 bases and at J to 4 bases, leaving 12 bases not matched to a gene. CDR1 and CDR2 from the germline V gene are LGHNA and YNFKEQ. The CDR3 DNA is TGTGCCAGCAGCCCCCGGCTGACTAGCGGGGGCAGGGCAGATACGCAGTATTTT. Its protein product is CASSPRLTSGGRADTQYF.

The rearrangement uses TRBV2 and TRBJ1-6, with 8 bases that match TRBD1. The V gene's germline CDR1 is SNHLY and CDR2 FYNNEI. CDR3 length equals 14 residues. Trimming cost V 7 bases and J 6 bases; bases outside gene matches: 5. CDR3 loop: CASKQGGGNSPLHF. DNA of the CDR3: TGTGCCAGCAAACAGGGGGGAGGTAATTCACCCCTCCACTTT.

This CDR3 is CASSLETGGNQPQHF. The CDR3 DNA follows: TGCGCCAGCAGCTTAGAAACAGGGGGCAATCAGCCCCAGCATTTT. The V gene is TRBV5-1, the J gene TRBJ1-5, with 7 bases that match TRBD1. Looked up from germline, CDR1 is SGHRS and CDR2 is YFSETQ. V lost 2 bases to trimming and J lost 2 bases; unmatched junction nucleotides: 4. The CDR3 totals 15 residues.

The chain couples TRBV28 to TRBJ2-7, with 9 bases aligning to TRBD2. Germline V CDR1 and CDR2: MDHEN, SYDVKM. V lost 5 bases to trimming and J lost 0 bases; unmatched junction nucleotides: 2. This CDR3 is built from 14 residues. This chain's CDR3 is CASSISGSSYEQYF. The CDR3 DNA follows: TGTGCCAGCAGTATTAGCGGGAGCTCCTACGAGCAGTACTTC.

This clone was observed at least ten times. CDR3 loop: CASSQEGGGYNEQFF. As DNA, the CDR3 is TGTGCCAGCAGCCAAGAAGGGGGTGGGTACAATGAGCAGTTCTTC. The chain recombines TRBV14 with TRBJ2-1; D possibly corresponds to TRBD1 (6 bases). Germline CDR1 SGHDN, CDR2 FVKESK. The CDR3 covers 15 residues. V shed 0 bases and J shed 4 bases, with 10 bases lying between them. Full variable domain (missing parts from reference TRBV14 and TRBJ2-1): EAGVTQFPSHSVIEKGQTVTLRCDPISGHDNLYWYRRVMGKEIKFLLHFVKESKQDESGMPNNRFLAERTGGTYSTLKVQPAELEDSGVYFCASSQEGGGYNEQFFGPGTRLTVL.